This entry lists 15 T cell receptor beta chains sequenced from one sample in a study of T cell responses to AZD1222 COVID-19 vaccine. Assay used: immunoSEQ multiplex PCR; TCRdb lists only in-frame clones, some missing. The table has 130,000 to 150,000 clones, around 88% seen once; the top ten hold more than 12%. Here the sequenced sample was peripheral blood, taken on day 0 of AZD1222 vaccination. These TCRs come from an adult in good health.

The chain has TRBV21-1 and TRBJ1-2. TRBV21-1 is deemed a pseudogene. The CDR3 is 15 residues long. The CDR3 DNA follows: TGTGCCAGCAGCAAAGATCAGGAGTGCGATCATGGCTACACCTTC. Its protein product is CASSKDQECDHGYTF.

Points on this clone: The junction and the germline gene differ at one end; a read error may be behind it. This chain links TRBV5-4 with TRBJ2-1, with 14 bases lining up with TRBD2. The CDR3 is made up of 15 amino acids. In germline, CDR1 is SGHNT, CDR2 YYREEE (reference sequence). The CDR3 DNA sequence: TGTGCCAGCAGCCGGCGGACTAGCGGGGGGTCCCCGCAGGTCTTC. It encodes CASSRRTSGGSPQVF.

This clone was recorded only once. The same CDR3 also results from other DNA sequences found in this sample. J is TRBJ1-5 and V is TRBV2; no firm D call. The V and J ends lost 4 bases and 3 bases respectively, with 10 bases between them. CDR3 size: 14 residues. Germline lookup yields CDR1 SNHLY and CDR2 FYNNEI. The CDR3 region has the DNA TGTGCCAGCAGTGTGAGGCAGGTCAATCAGCCCCAGCATTTT. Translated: CASSVRQVNQPQHF.

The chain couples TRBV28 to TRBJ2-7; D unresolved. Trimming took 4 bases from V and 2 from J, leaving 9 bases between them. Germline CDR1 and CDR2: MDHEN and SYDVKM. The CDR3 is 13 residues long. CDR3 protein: CASSSQITYEQYF. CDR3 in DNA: TGTGCCAGCAGTTCCCAGATAACCTACGAGCAGTACTTC.

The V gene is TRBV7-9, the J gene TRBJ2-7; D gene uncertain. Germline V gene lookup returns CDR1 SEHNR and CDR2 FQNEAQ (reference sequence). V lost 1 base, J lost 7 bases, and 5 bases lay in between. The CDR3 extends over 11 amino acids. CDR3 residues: CASSLDSEQYF. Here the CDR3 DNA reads TGTGCCAGCAGCTTAGATAGTGAGCAGTACTTC.

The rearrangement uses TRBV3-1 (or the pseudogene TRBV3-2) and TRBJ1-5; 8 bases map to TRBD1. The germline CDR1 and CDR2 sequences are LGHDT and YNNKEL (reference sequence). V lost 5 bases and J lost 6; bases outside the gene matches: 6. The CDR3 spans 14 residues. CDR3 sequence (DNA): TGTGCCAGCAGCAGAGACAGGGGAAGTCAGCCCCAGCATTTT. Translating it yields CASSRDRGSQPQHF.

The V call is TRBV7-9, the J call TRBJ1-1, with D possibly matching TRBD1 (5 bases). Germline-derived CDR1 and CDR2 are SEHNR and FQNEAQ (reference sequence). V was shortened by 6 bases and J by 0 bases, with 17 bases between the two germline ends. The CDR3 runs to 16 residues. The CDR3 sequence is CASRWGSTGLNTEAFF. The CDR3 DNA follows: TGTGCCAGCAGGTGGGGAAGTACAGGTCTGAACACTGAAGCTTTCTTT.

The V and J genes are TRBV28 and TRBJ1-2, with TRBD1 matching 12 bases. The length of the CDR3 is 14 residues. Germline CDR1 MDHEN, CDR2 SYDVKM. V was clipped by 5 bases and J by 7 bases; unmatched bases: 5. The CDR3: CASSPGQGASGYTF. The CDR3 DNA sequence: TGTGCCAGCAGTCCGGGACAGGGGGCTAGTGGCTACACCTTC.

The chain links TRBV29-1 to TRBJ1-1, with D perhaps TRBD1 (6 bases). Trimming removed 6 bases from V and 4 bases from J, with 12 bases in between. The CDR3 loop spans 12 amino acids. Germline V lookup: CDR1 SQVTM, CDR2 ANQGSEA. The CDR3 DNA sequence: TGCAGCGTGGGACCAGGGGCCACTGAAGCTTTCTTT. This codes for CSVGPGATEAFF.

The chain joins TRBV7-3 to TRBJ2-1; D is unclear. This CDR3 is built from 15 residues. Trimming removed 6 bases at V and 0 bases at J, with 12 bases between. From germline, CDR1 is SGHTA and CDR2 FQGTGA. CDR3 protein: CASSQVASSYNEQFF. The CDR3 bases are TGTGCCAGCAGTCAAGTAGCAAGCTCCTACAATGAGCAGTTCTTC.

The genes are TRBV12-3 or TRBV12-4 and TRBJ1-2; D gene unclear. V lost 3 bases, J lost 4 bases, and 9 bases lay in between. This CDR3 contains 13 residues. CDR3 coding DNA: TGTGCCAGCAGTTTTGGGTTGGGCTATGGCTACACCTTC. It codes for CASSFGLGYGYTF.

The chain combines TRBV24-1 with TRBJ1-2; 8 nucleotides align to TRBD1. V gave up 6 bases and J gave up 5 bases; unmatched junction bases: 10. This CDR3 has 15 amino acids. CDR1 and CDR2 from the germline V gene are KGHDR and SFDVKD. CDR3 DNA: TGTGCCACCAGTACCACCACAGGGGGATGGTATGGCTACACCTTC. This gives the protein CATSTTTGGWYGYTF.

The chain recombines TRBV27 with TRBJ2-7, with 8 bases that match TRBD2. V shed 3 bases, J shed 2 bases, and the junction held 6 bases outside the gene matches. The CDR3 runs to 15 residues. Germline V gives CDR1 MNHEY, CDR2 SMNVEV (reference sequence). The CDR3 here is CASSFGQRGTYEQYF. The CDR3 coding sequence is TGTGCCAGCAGTTTTGGCCAGCGGGGGACCTACGAGCAGTACTTC.

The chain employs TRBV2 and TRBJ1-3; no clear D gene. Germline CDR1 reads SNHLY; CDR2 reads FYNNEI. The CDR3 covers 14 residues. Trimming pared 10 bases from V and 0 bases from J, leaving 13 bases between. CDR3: CAIPLSSSGNTIYF. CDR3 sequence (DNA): TGTGCCATCCCCCTGTCGAGCTCTGGAAACACCATATATTTT.

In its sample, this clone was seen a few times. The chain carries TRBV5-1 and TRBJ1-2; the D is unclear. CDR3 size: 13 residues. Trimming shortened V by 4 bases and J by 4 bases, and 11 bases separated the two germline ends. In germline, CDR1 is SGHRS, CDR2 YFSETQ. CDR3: CASSDPPVYGYTF. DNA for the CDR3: TGCGCCAGCAGCGACCCACCGGTCTATGGCTACACCTTC.